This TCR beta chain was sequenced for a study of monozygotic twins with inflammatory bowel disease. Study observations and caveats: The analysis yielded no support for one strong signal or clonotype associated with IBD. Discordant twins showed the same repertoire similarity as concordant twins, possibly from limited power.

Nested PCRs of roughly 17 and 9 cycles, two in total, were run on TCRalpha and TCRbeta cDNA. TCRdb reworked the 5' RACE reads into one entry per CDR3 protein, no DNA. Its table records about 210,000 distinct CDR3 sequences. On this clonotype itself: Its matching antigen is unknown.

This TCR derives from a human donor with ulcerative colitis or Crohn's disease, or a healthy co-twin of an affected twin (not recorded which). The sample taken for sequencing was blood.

CDR3: CASSPRTWDRRDFLAKNIQYF. This chain uses TRBV18 with TRBJ2-4; TCRdb indicates TRBD1, and absent DNA this call remains unverified. CDR1 KGHSH and CDR2 LQKENI come from the germline V gene. This CDR3 contains 21 residues.